This entry lists 29 T cell receptor beta chains sequenced from one sample in a study of CD8 T cells in ankylosing spondylitis. Broader study findings: For ankylosing spondylitis blood, a TCR beta motif of seven to nine highly homologous variants appeared characteristic.

These receptors' targets are unknown. Via MiXCR, TCRdb re-called the 5' RACE reads, giving one row per CDR3 protein. The sample has about 750,000 distinct CDR3 sequences; 15% to 20% are singletons. The sample consisted of blood, either unsorted or a sorted T cell fraction (not recorded which). The source of these receptors is a male donor with ankylosing spondylitis.

The chain combines TRBV28 with TRBJ1-2; the D is unclear. CDR1 MDHEN and CDR2 SYDVKM come from the germline V gene. The CDR3 sequence is 14 residues long. V was pared by 10 bases and J by 2 bases, with 17 bases between. CDR3 nucleotide sequence: TGTGCCACCCCCGGGAAGAACTTAAACTATGGCTACACCTTC. Amino acid sequence: CATPGKNLNYGYTF.

There are a few counts of this clonotype. The gene calls are TRBV7-9 and TRBJ2-2; perhaps TRBD1 as D (6 bases). Trimming stripped 7 bases from V and 6 bases from J, with 12 bases between. Germline CDR1 reads SEHNR; CDR2 reads FQNEAQ (reference sequence). This CDR3 region has 13 residues. CDR3 protein: CASKNRDPGELFF. CDR3 DNA: TGTGCCAGCAAAAACAGGGATCCCGGGGAGCTGTTTTTT.

There are many counts of this clonotype. The rearrangement links TRBV12-3 or TRBV12-4 to TRBJ2-7; D is ambiguous. CDR3 length: 11 residues. Trimming removed 5 bases from V and 3 bases from J, with 5 bases in between. The chain's CDR3 is CASSRDYEQYF. As DNA, the CDR3 is TGTGCCAGCAGTCGAGACTACGAGCAGTACTTC.

In nucleotides, the CDR3 is TGCAGTGCTAGAATAGGCGGACAGGCAAATCAGCCCCAGCATTTT. This gives the protein CSARIGGQANQPQHF. The chain has TRBV20-1 and TRBJ1-5; 7 bases line up with TRBD1. CDR1 is DFQATT and CDR2 is SNEGSKA in the germline V gene (reference sequence). The CDR3 length is 15 residues. V was pared by 2 bases and J by 4 bases, with 8 bases of the junction left unmatched.

This clonotype was observed a few times. The chain links TRBV28 to TRBJ2-1; D may be TRBD2 (6 bases). This CDR3 contains 14 residues. Germline V CDR1 and CDR2: MDHEN, SYDVKM. The germline V and J ends were trimmed by 1 base and 8 bases, with 12 bases remaining between them. The CDR3 DNA follows: TGTGCCAGCAGTTTATATGGGGGGATCTATGAGCAGTTCTTC. Translated, it gives CASSLYGGIYEQFF.

The rearrangement links TRBV21-1 to TRBJ2-3; the D call of TRBD1 is as the table states it, not checked on the DNA. TRBV21-1 represents a pseudogene. This CDR3 has 16 residues. The CDR3 DNA is TGTGCCAGCAGCTCCCCAAGGGGTCCTTTCACAGATACGCAGTATTTT. The encoded protein is CASSSPRGPFTDTQYF.

There are many counts of this clonotype. This sequence joins TRBV12-3 or TRBV12-4 and TRBJ2-1; 9 nucleotides line up with TRBD1. The CDR3 contains 14 residues. The V and J ends lost 8 bases and 4 bases, in that order; junction bases with no gene match: 6. CDR3 coding DNA: TGTGCCAGCCGTCAAGGACAGGGGTACAATGAGCAGTTCTTC. Its translation: CASRQGQGYNEQFF.

V and J are TRBV11-2 and TRBJ2-6; D is perhaps TRBD1 or TRBD2 (5 bases each). Germline CDR1 and CDR2: SGHAT and FQNNGV. This CDR3 spans 17 amino acids. Trimming took 2 bases from V and 0 from J, leaving 11 bases between them. The CDR3 loop reads CASSLRDRHSGANVLTF. In DNA, the CDR3 is TGTGCCAGCAGCTTAAGGGACCGCCACTCTGGGGCCAACGTCCTGACTTTC. Using reference TRBV11-2 and TRBJ2-6 for the parts outside the CDR3, the full variable domain is EAGVAQSPRYKIIEKRQSVAFWCNPISGHATLYWYQQILGQGPKLLIQFQNNGVVDDSQLPKDRFSAERLKGVDSTLKIQPAKLEDSAVYLCASSLRDRHSGANVLTFGAGSRLTVL.

In its sample, this clonotype was seen a few times. The chain couples TRBV29-1 to TRBJ1-2, with D unresolved. With 1 base removed from V and 1 base from J, the gap between germline ends came to 7 bases. Germline CDR1 and CDR2: SQVTM and ANQGSEA. The CDR3 extends over 13 amino acids. In DNA form, the CDR3 reads TGCAGCGTTGAAGTAGGGTATAACTATGGCTACACCTTC. This gives the protein CSVEVGYNYGYTF.

V and J are TRBV12-3 or TRBV12-4 and TRBJ2-1; D gene unclear. The CDR3 runs to 16 residues. The germline V and J ends were trimmed by 4 bases and 4 bases, with 17 bases remaining between them. CDR3 coding DNA: TGTGCCAGCAGTTCCACCCGCCGCCGTCCATACAATGAGCAGTTCTTC. Translated, it gives CASSSTRRRPYNEQFF.

The CDR3 reads CASSFSSYYEQYF. CDR3 in DNA: TGTGCCAGCAGTTTCAGCTCCTACTACGAGCAGTACTTC. The genes are TRBV27 and TRBJ2-7; D remains unclear. V lost 3 bases and J 3 bases, leaving 9 bases between the germline ends. The CDR3 runs 13 residues. Germline V gene lookup returns CDR1 MNHEY and CDR2 SMNVEV (reference sequence).

This chain connects TRBV5-1 to TRBJ1-3; TRBD1 agrees at 7 bases. Per germline, CDR1 SGHRS and CDR2 YFSETQ. V lost 3 bases and J lost 4; bases outside the gene matches: 4. The CDR3 covers 14 residues. The CDR3 nucleotides are TGCGCCAGCAGCTCGACAGGGATCGGAAACACCATATATTTT. Translated, it gives CASSSTGIGNTIYF.

This chain joins TRBV11-3 and TRBJ2-2; a possible D gene is TRBD2 (7 bases). The CDR3 is 17 residues long. V gave up 1 base and J gave up 0 bases, with 12 bases separating them. The germline V gene has CDR1 SGHNT and CDR2 YENEEA. The CDR3 coding sequence is TGTGCCAGCAGCTTAGCGGGGGGCCTTGCGAACACCGGGGAGCTGTTTTTT. Translation: CASSLAGGLANTGELFF.

The genes are TRBV20-1 and TRBJ2-7; tentatively, D is TRBD1 (6 bases). V was pared by 3 bases and J by 3 bases, with 30 bases between. The CDR3 has 19 amino acids. CDR1 and CDR2 (germline): DFQATT, SNEGSKA (reference sequence). DNA of the CDR3: TGCAGTGCTAGTTGCATTCGTACAGGGAAATTTCCCCCCGACTACGAGCAGTACTTC. It codes for CSASCIRTGKFPPDYEQYF.

V is TRBV11-2 and J is TRBJ2-7; 11 bases agree with TRBD1. Looked up from germline, CDR1 is SGHAT and CDR2 is FQNNGV. With V trimmed by 4 bases and J by 2 bases, 13 bases remained unmatched. The CDR3 spans 18 residues. CDR3 in amino acids: CASSSRDRGFIWTYEQYF. CDR3 nucleotide sequence: TGTGCCAGCAGCTCCCGGGACAGGGGGTTTATTTGGACCTACGAGCAGTACTTC.

The chain is built from TRBV29-1 and TRBJ2-1, with 8 bases that match TRBD2. Germline-derived CDR1 and CDR2 are SQVTM and ANQGSEA. With V trimmed by 1 base and J by 8 bases, 7 bases remained unmatched. The CDR3 is 14 residues long. This chain's CDR3 is CSVEGGGNRDEQFF. The CDR3 region has the DNA TGCAGCGTTGAAGGCGGGGGGAACCGGGATGAGCAGTTCTTC.

The V call is TRBV12-3 or TRBV12-4, the J call TRBJ1-2; D is ambiguous. The CDR3 length is 14 residues. Trimming removed 1 base at V and 5 bases at J, with 11 bases between. Here the CDR3 DNA reads TGTGCCAGCAGTTTAGGATTTAAGAAGTATGGCTACACCTTC. This translates into CASSLGFKKYGYTF.

This clonotype was seen only a few times. The V and J genes are TRBV12-3 or TRBV12-4 and TRBJ2-1; no firm D call. Trimming stripped 7 bases from V and 2 bases from J, with 12 bases between. The CDR3 sequence is 14 residues long. The CDR3 loop is CASTSEFPYNEQFF. CDR3 coding DNA: TGTGCCAGCACCTCGGAATTTCCCTACAATGAGCAGTTCTTC.

The genes are TRBV12-3 or TRBV12-4 and TRBJ2-1; 9 bases fit TRBD2. This CDR3 comprises 14 residues. The V gene end was trimmed by 5 bases and the J gene end by 9 bases; junction bases not matched to a gene: 8. The CDR3 sequence is CASSPIAGGVEQFF. The CDR3 bases are TGTGCCAGCAGTCCCATTGCGGGAGGGGTTGAGCAGTTCTTC.

This clonotype was counted a few times. This chain uses TRBV7-2 with TRBJ2-5, with D possibly TRBD2 on 6 matching bases. The CDR3 totals 15 residues. V was trimmed by 2 bases and J by 0 bases, leaving 10 bases between them. Germline lookup yields CDR1 SGHTA and CDR2 FQGNSA. The CDR3 DNA follows: TGTGCCAGCAGCTTATTTCGGGGGAACCAAGAGACCCAGTACTTC. Translation: CASSLFRGNQETQYF.

In its sample, this clonotype was seen a few times. The CDR3 nucleotides read TGCAGCACCTCGGGGCCCCCCTCCTACAATGAGCAGTTCTTC. Its translation is CSTSGPPSYNEQFF. The V gene is TRBV20-1, the J gene TRBJ2-1; either TRBD1 or TRBD2 may fit D (5 bases each). In germline, CDR1 is DFQATT, CDR2 SNEGSKA (reference sequence). This CDR3 region has 14 residues.

The V call is TRBV10-3, the J call TRBJ2-1; D gene ambiguous. The length of the CDR3 is 13 residues. CDR1 is ENHRY, CDR2 SYGVKD, per germline. Trimming cost V 3 bases and J 6 bases, with 9 bases left between them. The CDR3 loop reads CAISDHMGNEQFF. Here the CDR3 DNA reads TGTGCCATCAGTGACCACATGGGCAATGAGCAGTTCTTC.

There are a few counts of this clonotype. The chain joins TRBV9 to TRBJ2-7; TRBD1 might be the D (5 bases). Germline lookup yields CDR1 SGDLS and CDR2 YYNGEE. Trimming stripped 0 bases from V and 2 bases from J, with 12 bases between. The CDR3 extends over 15 amino acids. The CDR3 region is CASSVGTRQPYEQYF. The CDR3 DNA sequence: TGTGCCAGCAGCGTAGGGACAAGACAACCCTACGAGCAGTACTTC.

The chain links TRBV4-1 to TRBJ2-1; D is perhaps TRBD2 (5 bases). Looked up from germline, CDR1 is MGHRA and CDR2 is YSYEKL. Between the trimmed V and J ends, which lost 5 bases and 2 bases, there was a span of 10 bases. The CDR3 sequence is 14 residues long. This CDR3 reads CASSTRETYNEQFF. In DNA, the CDR3 is TGCGCCAGCAGCACCCGGGAAACCTACAATGAGCAGTTCTTC.

This clonotype was picked up many times. The rearrangement uses TRBV4-2 and TRBJ2-3; 9 bases are shared with TRBD2. There are 15 residues in the CDR3. From germline, CDR1 is LGHNA and CDR2 YNFKEQ. V shed 4 bases and J 0 bases; nucleotides not matched to a gene: 2. In nucleotides, the CDR3 is TGTGCCAGCAGCCTAGCGGGGGAAAGCACAGATACGCAGTATTTT. This translates into CASSLAGESTDTQYF.

The chain is built from TRBV2 and TRBJ1-1, with D unresolved. The germline CDR1 and CDR2 sequences are SNHLY and FYNNEI. V was shortened by 9 bases and J by 9 bases, with 17 bases between the two germline ends. This CDR3 is 12 amino acids long. The DNA for the CDR3 is TGTGCCAGAGACGAATCCCCGGGTAAAGCTTTCTTT. This encodes CARDESPGKAFF.

In its sample, this clonotype was seen a few times. The genes are TRBV6-2 or TRBV6-3 and TRBJ2-7, with 9 bases that match TRBD1. The CDR3 has 14 residues. Germline V gene data show CDR1 as MNHEY and CDR2 as SVGEGT. V lost 6 bases, J lost 6 bases, and 9 bases stayed unmatched. Here the CDR3 reads CASRWTGDGPEQYF. The CDR3 nucleotides read TGTGCCAGCAGATGGACAGGGGACGGCCCCGAGCAGTACTTC.

This clonotype has a handful of counts. CDR3 bases: TGTGCCAGCACTCCGACATTGTACAATGAGCAGTTCTTC. Protein: CASTPTLYNEQFF. The V and J genes are TRBV12-3 or TRBV12-4 and TRBJ2-1; no clear D. CDR3 size: 13 residues. V was pared by 7 bases and J by 4 bases, with 11 bases between.

CDR3 amino acids: CASSSILQVAVYGYTF. The CDR3 nucleotides read TGTGCCAGCAGCTCAATCTTGCAGGTTGCGGTCTATGGCTACACCTTC. The rearrangement joins TRBV7-2 to TRBJ1-2; D ambiguous. V lost 4 bases to trimming and J lost 4 bases, with 19 bases between them. The CDR3 extends over 16 amino acids. Germline CDR1 SGHTA, CDR2 FQGNSA.